A single sample gave rise to the 28 T cell receptor beta chains below, sequenced in a study of cytomegalovirus exposure and HLA in healthy donors. Researchers ran the PCR with 60 Vbeta and 13 Jbeta primers. Here immunoSEQ multiplex PCR was the method, and the copy in TCRdb shows in-frame clones only, minus some. The sample contains fewer than 200,000 clones, more than 80% of which appear only once. The sequencing sample was made of PBMCs. Every receptor here comes from a woman aged 18 to 35 in good health and CMV-seropositive.

The rearrangement uses TRBV11-2 and TRBJ1-1; the D gene is possibly TRBD1 (5 bases). There are 13 residues in the CDR3. V was pared by 6 bases and J by 5 bases, with 13 bases between. Germline V lookup: CDR1 SGHAT, CDR2 FQNNGV. The CDR3 DNA follows: TGTGCCAGCAGTCCAGGGCCTTGGACTGAAGCTTTCTTT. Translating it yields CASSPGPWTEAFF. The variable domain in full, with the rest retrieved from reference TRBV11-2 and TRBJ1-1, is EAGVAQSPRYKIIEKRQSVAFWCNPISGHATLYWYQQILGQGPKLLIQFQNNGVVDDSQLPKDRFSAERLKGVDSTLKIQPAKLEDSAVYLCASSPGPWTEAFFGQGTRLTVV.

The rearrangement links TRBV4-1 to TRBJ2-5, with 7 nucleotides matching TRBD2. The DNA end lines up better with TRBJ2-7; the J call may be wrong. CDR1 and CDR2 from the germline V gene are MGHRA and YSYEKL. CDR3 length equals 15 residues. CDR3 DNA: TGCGCCAGCAGCCAGGGGTGGGAGGGTCCGTACGAGCAGTACTTC. This sequence encodes CASSQGWEGPYEQYF.

This rearrangement joins TRBV21-1 to TRBJ1-4. TRBV21-1 is recorded as a pseudogene. CDR3 length equals 9 residues. The DNA of the CDR3 is TGTGCCAGCCGGGAAAAACTGTTTTTT. Amino acid sequence: CASREKLFF.

This CDR3 is CASSLTRGSAGELFF. The CDR3, as DNA: TGTGCCAGCAGTTTAACCAGGGGAAGTGCCGGGGAGCTGTTTTTT. The chain carries TRBV27 and TRBJ2-2; tentative D call: TRBD1 (6 bases). V gave up 2 bases and J gave up 6 bases, with 13 bases separating them. Germline loops: CDR1 MNHEY, CDR2 SMNVEV (reference sequence). The CDR3 contains 15 residues.

The chain links TRBV6-5 to TRBJ1-1; the D gene is possibly TRBD1 (5 bases). Trimming removed 6 bases from V and 1 base from J, with 9 bases in between. Germline CDR1 is MNHEY and CDR2 is SVGAGI. The CDR3 loop spans 13 amino acids. CDR3 nucleotide sequence: TGTGCCAGCAGACGAACAGGGAACACTGAAGCTTTCTTT. Residues: CASRRTGNTEAFF.

The rearrangement links TRBV2 to TRBJ1-2; 10 positions agree with TRBD1. The CDR3 runs to 16 residues. Germline CDR1 SNHLY, CDR2 FYNNEI. Trimming at V came to 2 bases and at J to 3 bases, leaving 6 bases not matched to a gene. The CDR3 loop is CASSEPGTGEYYGYTF. The CDR3 nucleotides are TGTGCCAGCAGTGAACCCGGGACAGGGGAGTACTATGGCTACACCTTC.

This chain connects TRBV9 to TRBJ2-5; TRBD1 agrees at 7 bases. The trim removed 1 base at V and 5 bases at J, leaving 8 bases unmatched. CDR1 and CDR2 (germline): SGDLS, YYNGEE. This CDR3 spans 15 amino acids. CDR3 in DNA: TGTGCCAGCAGCGTAACAGGGGCGCCAACGGAGACCCAGTACTTC. Translation gives CASSVTGAPTETQYF. Drawing the rest from reference TRBV9 and TRBJ2-5, the complete variable domain is DSGVTQTPKHLITATGQRVTLRCSPRSGDLSVYWYQQSLDQGLQFLIQYYNGEERAKGNILERFSAQQFPDLHSELNLSSLELGDSALYFCASSVTGAPTETQYFGPGTRLLVL.

The J gene is TRBJ2-2, the V gene TRBV27, with TRBD2 identical over 11 bases. This CDR3 contains 17 residues. Germline CDR1 MNHEY, CDR2 SMNVEV (reference sequence). Germline trimming cut 6 bases from V and 5 bases from J; bases unmatched to any gene: 11. CDR3 nucleotides: TGTGCCAGCAGAAAGAGGTCCGGGACTAGCGGTACCGGGGAGCTGTTTTTT. Translating it yields CASRKRSGTSGTGELFF.

This clone was recorded a few times. The rearrangement uses TRBV19 and TRBJ2-5, with 12 bases aligning to TRBD2. The CDR3 sequence is 18 residues long. Per germline, CDR1 LNHDA and CDR2 SQIVND (reference sequence). Trimming removed 1 base from V and 5 bases from J; junction bases left unmatched: 11. CDR3 DNA: TGTGCCAGTAGTATAGTGCCTAGCGGGGGGGCAGGAGGGGAGACCCAGTACTTC. Translating it yields CASSIVPSGGAGGETQYF.

V is TRBV5-1 and J is TRBJ2-1, with D tentatively TRBD2 (5 bases). This CDR3 region has 16 residues. In germline, CDR1 is SGHRS, CDR2 YFSETQ. Trimming took 0 bases from V and 3 from J, leaving 13 bases between them. The DNA for the CDR3 is TGCGCCAGCAGCTTGGTTCGGGAAATGTACTACAATGAGCAGTTCTTC. This encodes CASSLVREMYYNEQFF.

This chain uses TRBV10-1 with TRBJ2-3, with a tentative D call TRBD2 (6 bases). V was cut by 7 bases and J by 0 bases, with 17 bases left in between. Germline CDR1 WNHNN, CDR2 SYGVQD (reference sequence). The CDR3 is 16 residues long. This CDR3 is CASNKMTRPSTDTQYF. CDR3 sequence (DNA): TGCGCCAGCAATAAAATGACTAGGCCAAGCACAGATACGCAGTATTTT.

About this clone itself: A read error may produce the germline difference seen at one junction end. The CDR3 loop is CSSSLMERRRGETQYF. CDR3 coding DNA: TGTTCCAGCAGCTTAATGGAGAGGAGACGAGGGGAGACCCAGTACTTC. The rearrangement links TRBV7-9 to TRBJ2-5; weak D call: TRBD2 (5 bases). The germline V gene encodes CDR1 SEHNR and CDR2 FQNEAQ (reference sequence). The CDR3 consists of 16 residues.

The genes are TRBV19 and TRBJ2-5, with unresolved D. Trimming left V 0 bases short and J 1 base short, with 9 bases between. Germline V gives CDR1 LNHDA, CDR2 SQIVND (reference sequence). This CDR3 comprises 15 residues. The CDR3 bases are TGTGCCAGTAGTATAGATCTTGAGGTCCAAGAGACCCAGTACTTC. Translation: CASSIDLEVQETQYF. Looking up the rest from reference TRBV19 and TRBJ2-5 gives the full variable domain: DGGITQSPKYLFRKEGQNVTLSCEQNLNHDAMYWYRQDPGQGLRLIYYSQIVNDFQKGDIAEGYSVSREKKESFPLTVTSAQKNPTAFYLCASSIDLEVQETQYFGPGTRLLVL.

This clone was seen just once. V usage is TRBV7-6 and J usage is TRBJ2-1; D gene ambiguous. The V and J ends lost 5 bases and 3 bases respectively, with 11 bases between them. Germline CDR1 reads SGHVS; CDR2 reads FNYEAQ. There are 14 residues in the CDR3. CDR3 residues: CASSRNSFYNEQFF. CDR3 DNA: TGTGCCAGCAGCAGAAACAGCTTCTACAATGAGCAGTTCTTC.

This chain links TRBV28 with TRBJ1-4; D is possibly TRBD1 (5 bases). This CDR3 has 14 residues. CDR1 is MDHEN and CDR2 is SYDVKM in the germline V gene. The V gene lost 7 bases and the J gene lost 2 bases, with 11 bases spanning the gap. The chain's CDR3 is CASTPTATNEKLFF. Here the CDR3 DNA reads TGTGCCAGCACCCCGACAGCTACTAATGAAAAACTGTTTTTT.

The V and J genes are TRBV2 and TRBJ2-5; TRBD2 aligns across 9 bases. The CDR3 totals 12 residues. Germline-derived CDR1 and CDR2 are SNHLY and FYNNEI. Unmatched junction bases numbered 6, after V lost 11 bases and J lost 5 bases. CDR3 nucleotide sequence: TGTGCCGGCGGGGGGGGCAGGGAGACCCAGTACTTC. Protein: CAGGGGRETQYF. Variable domain in full (rest from reference TRBV2 and TRBJ2-5): EPEVTQTPSHQVTQMGQEVILRCVPISNHLYFYWYRQILGQKVEFLVSFYNNEISEKSEIFDDQFSVERPDGSNFTLKIRSTKLEDSAMYFCAGGGGRETQYFGPGTRLLVL.

This sequence joins TRBV19 and TRBJ2-2, with a possible D match to TRBD2 (5 bases). Germline loops: CDR1 LNHDA, CDR2 SQIVND (reference sequence). The CDR3 has 15 amino acids. The germline V and J ends were trimmed by 7 bases and 1 base, with 13 bases remaining between them. CDR3 DNA: TGTGCCAGTACTCATCGGGGAGAGAACACCGGGGAGCTGTTTTTT. Encoded protein: CASTHRGENTGELFF.

The chain carries TRBV27 and TRBJ2-5, with 8 bases lining up with TRBD2. V shed 4 bases and J 2 bases; nucleotides not matched to a gene: 6. This CDR3 spans 15 amino acids. CDR1 MNHEY and CDR2 SMNVEV come from the germline V gene (reference sequence). CDR3 sequence (DNA): TGTGCCAGCAGTTACACCGGGACTAGACAAGAGACCCAGTACTTC. It translates to CASSYTGTRQETQYF.

The chain uses TRBV10-2 and TRBJ1-2; D might be TRBD1 (6 bases). Germline CDR1 reads WSHSY; CDR2 reads SAAADI. The V gene lost 7 bases and the J gene lost 4 bases, with 13 bases spanning the gap. The CDR3 is made up of 13 amino acids. CDR3 sequence (DNA): TGCGCCAGCACTCCAGGGGCCATCTATGGCTACACCTTC. It codes for CASTPGAIYGYTF.

V usage is TRBV28 and J usage is TRBJ1-5; 9 nucleotides line up with TRBD1. CDR3 length equals 17 residues. The V gene's germline CDR1 is MDHEN and CDR2 SYDVKM. The junction had 12 bases not matched to a gene; V was cut back by 5 bases and J by 4 bases. The CDR3 region is CASSHSYGDRVNQPQHF. The CDR3 coding sequence is TGTGCCAGCAGTCACTCCTATGGGGACAGGGTAAATCAGCCCCAGCATTTT.

V usage is TRBV11-2 and J usage is TRBJ1-1, with D maybe TRBD1 (5 bases). Germline V CDR1 and CDR2: SGHAT, FQNNGV. The V end was cut by 8 bases, the J end by 7 bases, with 11 bases between. The CDR3 is 11 residues long. The CDR3 DNA reads TGTGCCAGCCGCCAACAGGTTGAAGCTTTCTTT. Amino acid sequence: CASRQQVEAFF.

This clone was seen a few times. The chain employs TRBV19 and TRBJ2-1; 8 bases fit TRBD2. The CDR3 length is 15 residues. Germline CDR1 reads LNHDA; CDR2 reads SQIVND (reference sequence). J gave up 5 bases and V 2 bases, and 5 bases lay outside the gene matches. The CDR3 DNA is TGTGCCAGTAGTATATCCAGCGGGGGTCACAATGAGCAGTTCTTC. It encodes CASSISSGGHNEQFF.

The chain is built from TRBV2 and TRBJ1-5, with D perhaps matching TRBD1 (6 bases). The ends were cut back, 6 bases at V and 6 bases at J, with 18 bases in the middle. The germline CDR1 and CDR2 sequences are SNHLY and FYNNEI. The CDR3 loop spans 15 amino acids. CDR3 region: CASRRGGGHVQPQHF. The CDR3 DNA is TGTGCCAGCAGAAGAGGGGGGGGCCACGTTCAGCCCCAGCATTTT. The full variable domain, in which reference TRBV2 and TRBJ1-5 provide the parts outside the CDR3, is EPEVTQTPSHQVTQMGQEVILRCVPISNHLYFYWYRQILGQKVEFLVSFYNNEISEKSEIFDDQFSVERPDGSNFTLKIRSTKLEDSAMYFCASRRGGGHVQPQHFGDGTRLSIL.

V usage is TRBV6-1 and J usage is TRBJ1-2, with a weak D call TRBD1 (6 bases). Germline loops: CDR1 MNHNS, CDR2 SASEGT. CDR3 length: 15 amino acids. V was clipped by 1 base and J by 2 bases, with 11 bases between them. As DNA, the CDR3 is TGTGCCAGCAGTGAAGATTGGACAGCGAACTATGGCTACACCTTC. Protein sequence: CASSEDWTANYGYTF.

This clone was recorded only once. The gene calls are TRBV4-2 and TRBJ1-2; the D is unclear. There are 15 residues in the CDR3. Germline V gives CDR1 LGHNA, CDR2 YNFKEQ. V was cut by 0 bases and J by 6 bases, with 14 bases left in between. The CDR3 DNA follows: TGTGCCAGCAGCCAAGATTATAGGGTCGGGGATGGCTACACCTTC. Protein product: CASSQDYRVGDGYTF.

The chain carries TRBV30 and TRBJ1-2; D may be TRBD1 (6 bases). V shed 2 bases and J shed 8 bases, with 18 bases lying between them. Germline CDR1 and CDR2: GTSNPN and SVGIG (reference sequence). The CDR3 consists of 14 residues. The CDR3 coding sequence is TGTGCCTGGAGTTCAAGGTACAGGGCACGGGGCTACACCTTC. Translation gives CAWSSRYRARGYTF.

The rearrangement links TRBV19 to TRBJ1-2, with 9 bases identical to TRBD1. The CDR3 runs to 13 residues. V gave up 2 bases and J gave up 11 bases; unmatched junction bases: 6. Germline CDR1 reads LNHDA; CDR2 reads SQIVND (reference sequence). Here the CDR3 DNA reads TGTGCCAGTAGTATACAACAGGGGGCTACATACACCTTC. Protein product: CASSIQQGATYTF.

The chain's CDR3 is CIVGGLDYGYTF. CDR3 coding DNA: TGCATCGTGGGAGGATTGGACTATGGCTACACCTTC. This sequence joins TRBV29-1 and TRBJ1-2; no definite D call. The CDR3 runs 12 residues. The V gene's germline CDR1 is SQVTM and CDR2 ANQGSEA.